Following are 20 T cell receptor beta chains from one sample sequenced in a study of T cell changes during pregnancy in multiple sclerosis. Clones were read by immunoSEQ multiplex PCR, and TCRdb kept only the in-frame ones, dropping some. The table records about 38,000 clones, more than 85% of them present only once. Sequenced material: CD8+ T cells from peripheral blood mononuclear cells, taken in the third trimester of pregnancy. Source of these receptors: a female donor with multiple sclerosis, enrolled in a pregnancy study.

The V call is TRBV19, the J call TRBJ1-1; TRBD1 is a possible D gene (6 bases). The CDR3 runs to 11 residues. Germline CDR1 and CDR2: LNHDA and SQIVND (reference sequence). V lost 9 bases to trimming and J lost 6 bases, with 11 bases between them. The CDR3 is CARTGLAEAFF. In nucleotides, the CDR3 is TGTGCCAGAACAGGGTTGGCTGAAGCTTTCTTT.

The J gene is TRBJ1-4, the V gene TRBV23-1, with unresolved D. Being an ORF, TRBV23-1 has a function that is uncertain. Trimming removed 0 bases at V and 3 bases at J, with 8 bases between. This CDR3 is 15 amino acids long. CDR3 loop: CASSQSRPANEKLFF. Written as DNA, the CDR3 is TGCGCCAGCAGTCAATCGAGGCCAGCTAATGAAAAACTGTTTTTT.

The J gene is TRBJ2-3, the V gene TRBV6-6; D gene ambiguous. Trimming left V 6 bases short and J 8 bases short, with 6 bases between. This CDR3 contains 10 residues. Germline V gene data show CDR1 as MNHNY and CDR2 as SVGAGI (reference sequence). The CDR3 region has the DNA TGTGCCAGCAGCCAATCTACGCAGTATTTT. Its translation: CASSQSTQYF.

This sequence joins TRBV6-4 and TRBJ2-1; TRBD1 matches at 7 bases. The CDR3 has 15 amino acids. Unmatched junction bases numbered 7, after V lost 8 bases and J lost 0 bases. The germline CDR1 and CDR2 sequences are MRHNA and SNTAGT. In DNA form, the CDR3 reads TGTGCCAGCGGGGACCGGGACAGCTCCTACAATGAGCAGTTCTTC. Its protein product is CASGDRDSSYNEQFF.

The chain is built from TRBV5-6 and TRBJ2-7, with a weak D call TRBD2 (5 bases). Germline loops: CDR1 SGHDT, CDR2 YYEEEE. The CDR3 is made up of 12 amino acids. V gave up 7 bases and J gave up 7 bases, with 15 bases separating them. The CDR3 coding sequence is TGTGCCAGCGCCACGGGGAGTCGAGAGCAGTACTTC. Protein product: CASATGSREQYF.

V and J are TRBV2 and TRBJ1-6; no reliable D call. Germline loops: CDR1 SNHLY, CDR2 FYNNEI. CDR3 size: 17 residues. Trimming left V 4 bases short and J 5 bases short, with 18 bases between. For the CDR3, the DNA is TGTGCCAGCAGTGCGGGGAGGTTCATACGAGATAATTCACCCCTCCACTTT. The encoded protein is CASSAGRFIRDNSPLHF. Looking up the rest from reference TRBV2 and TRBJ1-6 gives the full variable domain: EPEVTQTPSHQVTQMGQEVILRCVPISNHLYFYWYRQILGQKVEFLVSFYNNEISEKSEIFDDQFSVERPDGSNFTLKIRSTKLEDSAMYFCASSAGRFIRDNSPLHFGNGTRLTVT.

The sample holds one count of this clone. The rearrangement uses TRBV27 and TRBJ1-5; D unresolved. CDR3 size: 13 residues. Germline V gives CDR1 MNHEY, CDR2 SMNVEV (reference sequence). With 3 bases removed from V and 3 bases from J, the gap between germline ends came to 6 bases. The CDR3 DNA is TGTGCCAGCAGTTTTACTCACAATCAGCCCCAGCATTTT. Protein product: CASSFTHNQPQHF.

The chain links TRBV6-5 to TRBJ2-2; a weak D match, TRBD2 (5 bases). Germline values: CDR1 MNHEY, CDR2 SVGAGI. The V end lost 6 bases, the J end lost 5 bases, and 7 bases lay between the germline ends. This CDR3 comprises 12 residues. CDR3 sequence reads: CASSRGTGELFF. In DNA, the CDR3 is TGTGCCAGCAGCCGAGGGACCGGGGAGCTGTTTTTT.

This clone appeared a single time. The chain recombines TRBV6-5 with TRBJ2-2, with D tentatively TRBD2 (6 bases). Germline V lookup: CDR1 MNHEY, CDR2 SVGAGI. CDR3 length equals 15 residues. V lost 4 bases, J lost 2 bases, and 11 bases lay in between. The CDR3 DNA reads TGTGCCAGCAGTTGGGAGGAATCCAACACCGGGGAGCTGTTTTTT. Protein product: CASSWEESNTGELFF.

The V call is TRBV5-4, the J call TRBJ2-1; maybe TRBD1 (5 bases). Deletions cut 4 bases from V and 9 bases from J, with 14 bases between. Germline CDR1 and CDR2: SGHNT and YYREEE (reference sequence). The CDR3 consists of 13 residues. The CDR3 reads CASSPDSSGEQFF. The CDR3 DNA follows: TGTGCCAGCAGCCCTGACAGTTCTGGTGAGCAGTTCTTC.

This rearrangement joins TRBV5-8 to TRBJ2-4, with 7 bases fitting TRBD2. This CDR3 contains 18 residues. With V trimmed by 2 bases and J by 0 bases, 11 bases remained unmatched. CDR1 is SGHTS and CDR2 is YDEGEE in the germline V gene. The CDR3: CASSFRLWEGLAKNIQYF. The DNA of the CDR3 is TGTGCCAGCAGCTTCCGCCTCTGGGAGGGCCTAGCCAAAAACATTCAGTACTTC.

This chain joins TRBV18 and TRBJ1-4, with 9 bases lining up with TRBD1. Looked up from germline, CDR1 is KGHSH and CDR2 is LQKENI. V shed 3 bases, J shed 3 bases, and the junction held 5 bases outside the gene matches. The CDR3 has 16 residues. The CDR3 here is CASSPTGGAANEKLFF. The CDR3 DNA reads TGTGCCAGCTCACCGACAGGGGGAGCGGCTAATGAAAAACTGTTTTTT.

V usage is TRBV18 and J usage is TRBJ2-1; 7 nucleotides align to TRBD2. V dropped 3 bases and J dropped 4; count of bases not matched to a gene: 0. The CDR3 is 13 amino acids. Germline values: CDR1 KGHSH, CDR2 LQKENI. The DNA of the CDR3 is TGTGCCAGCTCACCCGGGGGGTACAATGAGCAGTTCTTC. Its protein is CASSPGGYNEQFF.

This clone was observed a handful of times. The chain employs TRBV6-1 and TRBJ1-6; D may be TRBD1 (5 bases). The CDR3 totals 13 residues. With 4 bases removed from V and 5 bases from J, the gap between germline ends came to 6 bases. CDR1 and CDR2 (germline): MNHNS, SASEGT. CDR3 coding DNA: TGTGCCAGCAGTGGGGGGGATAATTCACCCCTCCACTTT. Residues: CASSGGDNSPLHF.

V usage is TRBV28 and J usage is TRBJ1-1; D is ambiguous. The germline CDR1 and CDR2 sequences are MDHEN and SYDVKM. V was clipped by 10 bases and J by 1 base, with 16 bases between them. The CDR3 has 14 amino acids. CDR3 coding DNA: TGTGCCACCTATTCCAGGCTTACGAACACTGAAGCTTTCTTT. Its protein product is CATYSRLTNTEAFF.

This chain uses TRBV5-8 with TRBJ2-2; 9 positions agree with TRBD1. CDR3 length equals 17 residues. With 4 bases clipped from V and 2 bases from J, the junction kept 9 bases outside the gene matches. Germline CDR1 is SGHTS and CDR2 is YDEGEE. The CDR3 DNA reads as TGTGCCAGCAGCCGGGACAGGGTGAACCTAAACACCGGGGAGCTGTTTTTT. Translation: CASSRDRVNLNTGELFF.

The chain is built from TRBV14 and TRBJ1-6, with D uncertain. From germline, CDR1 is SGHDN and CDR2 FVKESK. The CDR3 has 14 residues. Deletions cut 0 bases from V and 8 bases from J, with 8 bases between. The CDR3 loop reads CASSQDPSDSPLHF. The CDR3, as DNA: TGTGCCAGCAGCCAAGACCCTTCGGATTCACCCCTCCACTTT.

The CDR3: CASSPPRGNTEAFF. The CDR3, as DNA: TGCGCCAGCAGCCCACCACGGGGAAACACTGAAGCTTTCTTT. The rearrangement uses TRBV5-1 and TRBJ1-1; D is ambiguous. The CDR3 loop spans 14 amino acids. CDR1 SGHRS and CDR2 YFSETQ come from the germline V gene. The V and J ends lost 4 bases and 2 bases respectively, with 12 bases between them.

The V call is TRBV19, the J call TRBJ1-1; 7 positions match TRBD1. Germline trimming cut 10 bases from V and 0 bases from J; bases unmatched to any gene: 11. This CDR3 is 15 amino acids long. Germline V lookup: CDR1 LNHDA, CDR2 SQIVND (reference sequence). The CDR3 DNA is TGTGCCACCGGCGGGACAGCTCCTATGAACACTGAAGCTTTCTTT. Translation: CATGGTAPMNTEAFF. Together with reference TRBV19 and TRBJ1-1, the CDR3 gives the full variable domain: DGGITQSPKYLFRKEGQNVTLSCEQNLNHDAMYWYRQDPGQGLRLIYYSQIVNDFQKGDIAEGYSVSREKKESFPLTVTSAQKNPTAFYLCATGGTAPMNTEAFFGQGTRLTVV.

The CDR3 loop is CATSRDRGSNQPQHF. Written as DNA, the CDR3 is TGTGCCACCAGCAGAGACAGGGGCAGCAATCAGCCCCAGCATTTT. This chain uses TRBV15 with TRBJ1-5, with D perhaps matching TRBD1 (6 bases). Per germline, CDR1 LNHNV and CDR2 YYDKDF (reference sequence). The CDR3 has 15 residues. V was clipped by 0 bases and J by 1 base, with 7 bases between them.